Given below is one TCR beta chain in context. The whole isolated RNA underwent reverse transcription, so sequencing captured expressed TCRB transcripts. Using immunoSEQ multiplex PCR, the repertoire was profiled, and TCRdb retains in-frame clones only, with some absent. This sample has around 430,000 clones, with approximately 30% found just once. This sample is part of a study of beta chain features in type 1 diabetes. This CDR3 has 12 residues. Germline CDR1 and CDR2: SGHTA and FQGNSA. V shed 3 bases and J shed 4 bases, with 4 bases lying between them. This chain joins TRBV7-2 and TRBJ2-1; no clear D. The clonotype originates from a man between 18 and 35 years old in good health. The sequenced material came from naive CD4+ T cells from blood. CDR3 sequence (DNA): TGTGCCAGCAGCTTTGGATACAATGAGCAGTTCTTC. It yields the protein CASSFGYNEQFF.